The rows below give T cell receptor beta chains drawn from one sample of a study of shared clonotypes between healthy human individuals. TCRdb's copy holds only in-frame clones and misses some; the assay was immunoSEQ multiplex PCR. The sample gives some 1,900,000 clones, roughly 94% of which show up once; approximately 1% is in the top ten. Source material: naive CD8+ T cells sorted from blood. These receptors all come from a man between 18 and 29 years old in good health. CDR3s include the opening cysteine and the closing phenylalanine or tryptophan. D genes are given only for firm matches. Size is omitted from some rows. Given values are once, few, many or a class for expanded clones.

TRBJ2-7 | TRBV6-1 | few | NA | CASSDGGGYEQYF | TGTGCCAGCAGTGATGGGGGCGGCTACGAGCAGTACTTC
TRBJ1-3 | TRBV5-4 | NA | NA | CASSPTGAGNTIYF | TGTGCCAGCAGCCCAACCGGGGCTGGAAACACCATATATTTT
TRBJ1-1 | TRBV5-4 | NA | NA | CASSLFGGGTEAFF | TGTGCCAGCAGCTTATTCGGCGGCGGCACTGAAGCTTTCTTT
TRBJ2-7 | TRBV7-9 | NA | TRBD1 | CASSWGDRGEQYF | TGTGCCAGCAGCTGGGGGGACAGGGGCGAGCAGTACTTC
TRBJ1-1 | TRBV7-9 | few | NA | CASRHPGREWTEAFF | TGTGCCAGCAGACACCCCGGCAGGGAGTGGACTGAAGCTTTCTTT
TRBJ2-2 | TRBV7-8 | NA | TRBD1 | CASSWDPGQGDTGELFF | TGTGCCAGCAGCTGGGACCCGGGACAGGGGGACACCGGGGAGCTGTTTTTT
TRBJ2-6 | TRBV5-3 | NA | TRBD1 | CANSRGRETPGANVLTF | TGTGCCAACAGCAGGGGGCGCGAAACTCCCGGGGCCAACGTCCTGACTTTC
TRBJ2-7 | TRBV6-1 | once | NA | CASSEGMGVRTYEQYF | TGTGCCAGCAGTGAAGGAATGGGGGTTAGGACCTACGAGCAGTACTTC
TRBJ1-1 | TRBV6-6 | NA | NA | CASSPWGARTEAFF | TGTGCCAGCAGTCCTTGGGGGGCTCGGACTGAAGCTTTCTTT
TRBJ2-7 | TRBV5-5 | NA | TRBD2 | CASSSYPGGSNEQYF | TGTGCCAGCAGCTCTTATCCGGGGGGATCGAACGAGCAGTACTTC
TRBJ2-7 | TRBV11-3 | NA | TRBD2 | CASSSGLAGEGSPYEQYF | TGTGCCAGCAGCTCGGGACTAGCGGGAGAAGGATCCCCCTACGAGCAGTACTTC
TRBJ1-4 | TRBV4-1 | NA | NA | CASSQGLNEKLFF | TGCGCCAGCAGCCAGGGACTGAATGAAAAACTGTTTTTT
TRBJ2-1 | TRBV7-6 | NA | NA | CASTQSELPGNEQFF | TGTGCCAGCACCCAATCGGAACTTCCGGGGAATGAGCAGTTCTTC
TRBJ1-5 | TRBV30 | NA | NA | CAFGDYSNQPQHF | TGTGCCTTCGGGGATTATAGCAATCAGCCCCAGCATTTT
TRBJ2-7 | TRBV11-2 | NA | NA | CASSWGRSYEQYF | TGTGCCAGCAGCTGGGGACGGTCCTACGAGCAGTACTTC
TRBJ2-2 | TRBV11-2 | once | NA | CASSFVTIGAGELFF | TGTGCCAGCAGCTTTGTCACTATTGGGGCCGGGGAGCTGTTTTTT
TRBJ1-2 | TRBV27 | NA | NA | CASSPDPGTDGYTF | TGTGCCAGCAGTCCCGACCCCGGGACGGATGGCTACACCTTC
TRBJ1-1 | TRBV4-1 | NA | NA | CASSQDRRGPMNTEAFF | TGCGCCAGCAGCCAAGATCGAAGGGGCCCCATGAACACTGAAGCTTTCTTT
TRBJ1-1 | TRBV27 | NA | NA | CASSAHGGAGAFF | TGTGCCAGCAGTGCTCACGGGGGCGCGGGAGCTTTCTTT
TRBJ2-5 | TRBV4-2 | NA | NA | CASSQDPGTQYF | TGTGCCAGCAGCCAAGATCCGGGTACCCAGTACTTC
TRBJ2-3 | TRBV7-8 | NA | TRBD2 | CASSLQTGTSSTDTQYF | TGTGCCAGCAGCTTACAAACCGGGACTAGCTCCACAGATACGCAGTATTTT
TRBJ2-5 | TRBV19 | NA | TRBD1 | CASSIYRGETQYF | TGTGCCAGTAGTATTTACAGGGGAGAGACCCAGTACTTC
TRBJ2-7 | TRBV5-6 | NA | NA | CASSWTVGEQYF | TGTGCCAGCAGCTGGACAGTCGGCGAGCAGTACTTC
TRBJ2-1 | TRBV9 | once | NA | CASSIDSTYNEQFF | TGTGCCAGCAGCATCGACAGTACCTACAATGAGCAGTTCTTC
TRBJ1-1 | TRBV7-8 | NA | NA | CASTFPGNTEAFF | TGTGCCAGCACCTTTCCCGGCAACACTGAAGCTTTCTTT
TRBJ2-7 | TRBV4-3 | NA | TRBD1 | CASSPQGTYEQYF | TGCGCCAGCAGCCCACAGGGGACCTACGAGCAGTACTTC
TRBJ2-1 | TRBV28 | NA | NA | CASRETSGGRNEQFF | TGTGCCAGCAGGGAGACATCCGGGGGGCGGAATGAGCAGTTCTTC
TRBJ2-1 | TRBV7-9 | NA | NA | CASSPPPGGEQFF | TGTGCCAGCAGCCCCCCGCCGGGCGGTGAGCAGTTCTTC
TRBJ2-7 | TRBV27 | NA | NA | CASSGLGTYEQYF | TGTGCCAGCAGTGGACTGGGAACCTACGAGCAGTACTTC
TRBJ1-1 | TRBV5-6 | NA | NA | CASSFGAGNTEAFF | TGTGCCAGCAGCTTTGGGGCGGGTAACACTGAAGCTTTCTTT
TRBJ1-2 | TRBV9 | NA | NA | CASGFGKGMNYGYTF | TGTGCCAGCGGTTTTGGTAAGGGTATGAACTATGGCTACACCTTC
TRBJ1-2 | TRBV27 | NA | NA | CASSFSPPGQTNYGYTF | TGTGCCAGCAGCTTTTCCCCTCCAGGACAGACTAACTATGGCTACACCTTC
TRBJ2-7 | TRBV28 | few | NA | CASSLRGYEQYF | TGTGCCAGCAGTTTACGGGGGTACGAGCAGTACTTC
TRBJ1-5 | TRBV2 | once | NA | CASSEPGQGDQPQHF | TGTGCCAGCAGTGAACCGGGTCAGGGCGATCAGCCCCAGCATTTT
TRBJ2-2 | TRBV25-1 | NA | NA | CASSYTGELFF | TGTGCCAGCTCATACACCGGGGAGCTGTTTTTT
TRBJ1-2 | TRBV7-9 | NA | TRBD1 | CASSEGGLGYTF | TGTGCCAGCAGCGAAGGGGGCTTGGGCTACACCTTC
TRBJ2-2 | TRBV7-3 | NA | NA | CASSLNGGRELFF | TGTGCCAGCAGCTTGAATGGGGGAAGGGAGCTGTTTTTT
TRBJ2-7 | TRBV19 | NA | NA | CASSTGLFTYEQYF | TGTGCCAGTAGTACCGGACTTTTCACCTACGAGCAGTACTTC
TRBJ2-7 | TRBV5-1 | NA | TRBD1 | CASSEDRGSYEQYF | TGCGCCAGCAGCGAAGACAGGGGGTCTTACGAGCAGTACTTC
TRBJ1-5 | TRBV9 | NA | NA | CASSVGGGGGNQPQHF | TGTGCCAGCAGCGTAGGCGGGGGGGGTGGCAATCAGCCCCAGCATTTT
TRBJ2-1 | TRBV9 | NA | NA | CASSVDGWTNEQFF | TGTGCCAGCAGCGTAGACGGGTGGACCAATGAGCAGTTCTTC
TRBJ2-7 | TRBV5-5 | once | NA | CASSLGSASYEQYF | TGTGCCAGCAGCTTGGGGTCTGCCTCCTACGAGCAGTACTTC
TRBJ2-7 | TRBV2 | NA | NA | CASSRDNYYEQYF | TGTGCCAGCTCCCGGGACAACTACTACGAGCAGTACTTC
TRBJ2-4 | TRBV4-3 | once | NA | CASSQAHRLAKNIQYF | TGCGCCAGCAGCCAAGCCCACCGACTAGCCAAAAACATTCAGTACTTC
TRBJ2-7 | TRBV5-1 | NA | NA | CASSWGDSSYEQYF | TGCGCCAGCAGCTGGGGGGACAGTAGCTACGAGCAGTACTTC
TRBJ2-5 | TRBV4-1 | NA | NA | CASRLRSRSETQYF | TGCGCCAGCAGACTACGGAGTAGGTCGGAGACCCAGTACTTC
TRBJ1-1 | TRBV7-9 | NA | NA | CASSSAQGRHTEAFF | TGTGCCAGCAGCTCTGCCCAGGGCCGGCACACTGAAGCTTTCTTT